This TCR beta chain originates from a study of T-cell memory formation after mild COVID-19. TCRdb reanalysed the 5' RACE reads using MiXCR and keeps one entry per CDR3 protein. The sample records 200,000 to 250,000 distinct CDR3 sequences, over 9% being singletons. This clonotype was picked up a small number of times. Sequenced sample: PBMCs or a T cell subset sorted from them (not recorded which). This sequence was found in a man in his late teens or twenties who had mild COVID-19 (a few samples of this study predate the infection). Cell type and time point are not known.

The CDR3 loop reads CASSPGGAGRYEQYF. CDR3 coding DNA: TGTGCCAGCAGTCCGGGGGGAGCGGGGCGCTACGAGCAGTACTTC. The chain joins TRBV28 to TRBJ2-7, with 7 bases matching TRBD2. After removal of 5 bases from V and 3 bases from J, the junction contained 10 bases not matched to a gene. CDR3 length: 15 residues. The germline V gene encodes CDR1 MDHEN and CDR2 SYDVKM.